This T cell receptor beta chain was profiled in a study of cytomegalovirus exposure and HLA in healthy donors. Study conclusions and caveats: The classifier reportedly diagnosed cytomegalovirus status with high sensitivity and specificity. More than 150 TCR beta chains were listed as cytomegalovirus-associated.

The donors were in the approximately 120-subject validation cohort; that cohort was separate from the roughly 700-subject first cohort. CDR1 is MNHEY and CDR2 is SVGAGI in the germline V gene. With 4 bases removed from V and 1 base from J, the gap between germline ends came to 10 bases. The CDR3 is made up of 15 amino acids. A word on this clone: Its target is not known.

This table comes from immunoSEQ multiplex PCR, and its TCRdb copy is limited to in-frame clones, with some not included. The sample has about 160,000 clones; around nine tenths are singletons. The specimen sequenced was PBMCs. This receptor was taken from a woman under 30 in good health and CMV-seropositive. V is TRBV6-5 and J is TRBJ2-2, with a weak D call TRBD1 (6 bases). CDR3 amino acids: CASSSGQLNTGELFF. CDR3 DNA: TGTGCCAGCAGTTCCGGACAGTTGAACACCGGGGAGCTGTTTTTT.